These 9 T cell receptor beta chains originate from one sample sequenced in a study of CD8 T cells in Susac syndrome. The RNA, roughly 0.45 to 1 ug, was put through reverse transcription using random hexamers. TCRdb called the immunoSEQ multiplex PCR reads again in MiXCR, with one record for every CDR3 protein. This sample has around 170,000 distinct CDR3 sequences, with 90% to 95% found just once. The material sequenced was CD4+ T cells from PBMCs. Receptor source: a human donor with Susac syndrome.

The chain uses TRBV20-1 and TRBJ1-2; 11 bases are shared with TRBD1. Looked up from germline, CDR1 is DFQATT and CDR2 is SNEGSKA (reference sequence). The V segment lost 6 bases and the J segment 3 bases; nucleotides outside the gene matches: 9. The CDR3 extends over 15 amino acids. CDR3 DNA sequence: TGCAGTGCACCCGGACAGGGGGCAATCGACTATGGCTACACCTTC. Translation gives CSAPGQGAIDYGYTF.

This clonotype was recorded once. The junction does not match germline at one end; this may be a read error. Written as DNA, the CDR3 is TGTGCCAGCACTGAAGCGTCCAGGGACAGGGACCACGAGCAGTACTTC. It is translated as CASTEASRDRDHEQYF. The chain recombines TRBV2 with TRBJ2-7, with TRBD1 identical over 9 bases. Germline CDR1 reads SNHLY; CDR2 reads FYNNEI. This CDR3 is built from 16 residues.

This rearrangement joins TRBV4-2 to TRBJ2-5, with D hard to call. Germline loops: CDR1 LGHNA, CDR2 YNFKEQ. Deletions cut 2 bases from V and 5 bases from J, with 9 bases between. The CDR3 runs to 13 residues. Here the CDR3 reads CASSQPPSETQYF. The CDR3 DNA reads TGTGCCAGCAGCCAACCGCCCTCGGAGACCCAGTACTTC.

This clonotype was counted once. J is TRBJ2-5 and V is TRBV4-1; no clear D gene. The CDR3 extends over 15 amino acids. Germline CDR1 MGHRA, CDR2 YSYEKL. Between the trimmed V and J ends, which lost 0 bases and 3 bases, there was a span of 11 bases. DNA for the CDR3: TGCGCCAGCAGCCAAGATTCACCCAAGAAAGAGACCCAGTACTTC. It translates to CASSQDSPKKETQYF.

The rearrangement links TRBV30 to TRBJ2-1; D is undetermined. The V end was cut by 4 bases, the J end by 6 bases, with 10 bases between. Per the germline V gene, CDR1 is GTSNPN and CDR2 is SVGIG (reference sequence). The CDR3 loop spans 12 amino acids. This CDR3 reads CAWKASGNEQFF. CDR3 in DNA: TGTGCCTGGAAAGCCTCGGGCAATGAGCAGTTCTTC.

This clonotype was seen only once. The chain couples TRBV5-6 to TRBJ2-5; 7 bases match TRBD2. Trimming cost V 3 bases and J 7 bases; bases outside gene matches: 12. The CDR3 covers 15 residues. Germline CDR1 reads SGHDT; CDR2 reads YYEEEE. The CDR3 protein is CASSSLDQRGVTQYF. CDR3 coding DNA: TGTGCCAGCAGCTCCCTGGACCAGCGGGGAGTGACCCAGTACTTC.

This clonotype was recorded only once. The V and J genes are TRBV19 and TRBJ1-1; D is unresolved. Germline V gene sequence: CDR1 LNHDA, CDR2 SQIVND (reference sequence). Between the trimmed V and J ends, which lost 8 bases and 3 bases, there was a span of 13 bases. The CDR3 consists of 13 residues. CDR3 bases: TGTGCCAGTCGGAGCCGTCGGGACACTGAAGCTTTCTTT. Residues: CASRSRRDTEAFF.

Only one count was recorded for this clonotype. The chain is built from TRBV5-1 and TRBJ1-2; 9 nucleotides align to TRBD1. The CDR3 covers 14 residues. V was pared by 0 bases and J by 6 bases, with 3 bases of the junction left unmatched. Germline V gives CDR1 SGHRS, CDR2 YFSETQ. The CDR3 protein is CASSLDRDRDGYTF. The CDR3 DNA follows: TGCGCCAGCAGCTTGGACCGGGACAGGGATGGCTACACCTTC.

The rearrangement uses TRBV3-1 and TRBJ2-5; D is uncertain. Germline CDR1 is LGHDT and CDR2 is YNNKEL (reference sequence). The CDR3 length is 14 residues. V lost 4 bases and J lost 4, with 13 bases in between. The CDR3 nucleotides are TGTGCCAGCAGCCCAGCTATAATCCCAGAGACCCAGTACTTC. Encoded protein: CASSPAIIPETQYF.